This T cell receptor beta chain stems from a study of blood T cell repertoires in COVID-19. Overall study context: The analysed material was cDNA or gDNA that came from T cells, B-cell-depleted T cells, or PBMCs.

Sequencing was performed with immunoSEQ multiplex PCR; in TCRdb, only in-frame clones are kept and a portion is missing. The table includes a few hundred thousand clones, about 80% detected once. Germline lookup yields CDR1 KGHSH and CDR2 LQKENI. Unmatched junction bases numbered 4, after V lost 8 bases and J lost 4 bases. The CDR3 has 15 amino acids. This clone has only a few counts. Residents of over 20 US areas, aged about 18 to 89 years, made up the participants. The sequence derives from a man aged 50 to 59 who had recovered from COVID-19. The genes are TRBV18 and TRBJ2-6, with TRBD2 identical over 11 bases. The sample comprised PBMCs or T cells enriched from blood (not recorded which). CDR3 amino acids: CASLAGGSGANVLTF. CDR3 nucleotide sequence: TGTGCCAGCCTAGCGGGAGGAAGCGGGGCCAACGTCCTGACTTTC. The entire variable domain, with the rest obtained from reference TRBV18 and TRBJ2-6, is as follows: NAGVMQNPRHLVRRRGQEARLRCSPMKGHSHVYWYRQLPEEGLKFMVYLQKENIIDESGMPKERFSAEFPKEGPSILRIQQVVRGDSAAYFCASLAGGSGANVLTFGAGSRLTVL.